These T cell receptor beta chains were read from a single sample in a study of CD8 T cells in ankylosing spondylitis. TCRdb passed the 5' RACE reads through MiXCR, listing each CDR3 protein once. Of 150,000 to 200,000 distinct CDR3 sequences listed, around a third were seen once; the top ten hold approximately 5.9%. Material for sequencing was synovial fluid, either unsorted or a sorted T cell fraction (not recorded which). The receptor source for this set is a male donor with ankylosing spondylitis. Both conserved end residues are part of each CDR3.

CDR3aa,v_gene
CASSLVGRGDTDTQYF,TRBV11-2
CAILRQGVSDTQYF,TRBV10-3
CASSLGGVLGGYTF,TRBV12-3/TRBV12-4
CASSEGAAGGQETQYF,TRBV2
CASSFYGRETQYF,TRBV7-2
CASSLRVSGVFNEQFF,TRBV5-1
CASSLGLTLAGELFF,TRBV12-3/TRBV12-4
CASSQDRSGSETQYF,TRBV4-3
CASSPGTGHAQPQHF,TRBV11-2
CSAEGASGEQFF,TRBV20-1